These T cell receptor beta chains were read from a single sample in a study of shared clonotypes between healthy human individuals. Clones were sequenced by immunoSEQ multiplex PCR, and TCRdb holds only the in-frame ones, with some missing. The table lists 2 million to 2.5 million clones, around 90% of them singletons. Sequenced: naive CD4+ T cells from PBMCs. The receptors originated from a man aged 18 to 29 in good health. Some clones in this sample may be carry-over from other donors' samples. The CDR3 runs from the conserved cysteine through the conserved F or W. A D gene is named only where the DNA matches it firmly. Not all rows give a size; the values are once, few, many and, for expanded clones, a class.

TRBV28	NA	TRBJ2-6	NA	CASSLEPGFSGANVLTF	TGTGCCAGCAGCCTAGAACCAGGGTTCTCTGGGGCCAACGTCCTGACTTTC
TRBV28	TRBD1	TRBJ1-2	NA	CASRDRGQLLYGYTF	TGTGCCAGCAGGGACCGGGGACAGCTACTCTATGGCTACACCTTC
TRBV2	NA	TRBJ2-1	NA	CATVVDGGSYNEQFF	TGTGCCACCGTAGTTGACGGGGGCTCCTACAATGAGCAGTTCTTC
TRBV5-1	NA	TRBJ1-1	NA	CASRSTPSPFTEAFF	TGCGCCAGCAGAAGCACCCCATCCCCTTTCACTGAAGCTTTCTTT
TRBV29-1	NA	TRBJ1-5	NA	CSVGATGNQPQHF	TGCAGCGTAGGCGCGACAGGCAATCAGCCCCAGCATTTT
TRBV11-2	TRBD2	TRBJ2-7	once	CASSLVLAGIYEQYF	TGTGCCAGCAGCTTAGTTCTAGCGGGGATCTACGAGCAGTACTTC
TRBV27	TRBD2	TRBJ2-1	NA	CASSLKSTSGLYNEQFF	TGTGCCAGCAGTTTAAAATCGACTAGCGGACTTTACAATGAGCAGTTCTTC
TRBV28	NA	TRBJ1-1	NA	CASHRGDLNTEAFF	TGTGCCAGCCATCGGGGGGATTTGAACACTGAAGCTTTCTTT
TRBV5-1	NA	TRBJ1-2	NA	CASSLVSPNYGYTF	TGCGCCAGCAGCTTGGTGTCGCCCAACTATGGCTACACCTTC
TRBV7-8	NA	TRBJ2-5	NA	CASSLAAGVSPQETQYF	TGTGCCAGCAGCTTAGCAGCCGGGGTTTCCCCACAAGAGACCCAGTACTTC
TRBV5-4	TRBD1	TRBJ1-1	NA	CASSPAGDRRGTEAFF	TGTGCCAGCAGTCCGGCTGGGGACAGGCGAGGAACTGAAGCTTTCTTT
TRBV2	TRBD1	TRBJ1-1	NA	CASSLTGEDTEAFF	TGTGCCAGCAGCTTGACAGGGGAAGACACTGAAGCTTTCTTT
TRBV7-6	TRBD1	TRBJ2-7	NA	CASSSSTGRQYF	TGTGCCAGCAGTTCCTCGACAGGGAGGCAGTACTTC
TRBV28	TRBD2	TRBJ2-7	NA	CASSLPGGGATSYEQYF	TGTGCCAGCAGTCTCCCCGGCGGGGGGGCCACCTCCTACGAGCAGTACTTC
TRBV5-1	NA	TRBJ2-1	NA	CASSPAEGPYNEQFF	TGCGCCAGCAGCCCCGCCGAGGGTCCCTACAATGAGCAGTTCTTC
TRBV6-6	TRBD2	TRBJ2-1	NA	CASSSPWTSGRGEQFF	TGTGCCAGCAGTTCGCCATGGACTAGCGGGAGAGGTGAGCAGTTCTTC
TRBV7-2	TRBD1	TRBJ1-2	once	CASSPRQGGYGYTF	TGTGCCAGCAGCCCTCGACAGGGCGGCTATGGCTACACCTTC
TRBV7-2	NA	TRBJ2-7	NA	CASSLRVEQYF	TGTGCCAGCAGCTTACGGGTCGAGCAGTACTTC
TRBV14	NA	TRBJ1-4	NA	CASQLRGAANEKLFF	TGTGCCAGCCAGCTTAGGGGCGCAGCTAATGAAAAACTGTTTTTT
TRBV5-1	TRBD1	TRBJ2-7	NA	CASSPIGQGLSYEQYF	TGCGCCAGCAGCCCCATAGGACAGGGACTTTCCTACGAGCAGTACTTC
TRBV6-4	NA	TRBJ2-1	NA	CASSASTASYNEQFF	TGTGCCAGCAGTGCGTCGACAGCTAGCTACAATGAGCAGTTCTTC
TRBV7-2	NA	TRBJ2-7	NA	CASSLGAAEGRQYF	TGTGCCAGCAGCTTAGGGGCGGCAGAGGGCCGGCAGTACTTC
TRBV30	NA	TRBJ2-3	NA	CAESGPGTDTQYF	TGTGCCGAAAGCGGGCCTGGCACAGATACGCAGTATTTT
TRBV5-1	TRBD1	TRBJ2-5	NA	CASSYGTGGGETQYF	TGCGCCAGCAGCTATGGGACAGGGGGTGGAGAGACCCAGTACTTC
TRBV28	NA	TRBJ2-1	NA	CASRGNEQFF	TGTGCCAGCCGAGGGAATGAGCAGTTCTTC
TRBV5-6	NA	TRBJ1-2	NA	CASSLLGRANYGYTF	TGTGCCAGCAGCTTGCTAGGCAGGGCTAACTATGGCTACACCTTC
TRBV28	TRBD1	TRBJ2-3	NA	CASSLRLGTGIF	TGTGCCAGCAGTTTACGGTTGGGGACAGGGATTTTT
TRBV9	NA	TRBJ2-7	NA	CASSVSLANYEQYF	TGTGCCAGCAGCGTATCCCTAGCCAATTACGAGCAGTACTTC
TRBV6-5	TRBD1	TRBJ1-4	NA	CASSNSGQGNEKLFF	TGTGCCAGCAGTAACTCGGGACAGGGGAATGAAAAACTGTTTTTT
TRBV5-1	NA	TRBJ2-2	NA	CASSLAGRSTGELFF	TGCGCCAGCAGCTTGGCTGGGCGTAGCACCGGGGAGCTGTTTTTT
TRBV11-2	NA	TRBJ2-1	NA	CASSLDRRRTFDYNEQFF	TGTGCCAGCAGCTTAGATAGGAGGCGCACTTTCGACTACAATGAGCAGTTCTTC
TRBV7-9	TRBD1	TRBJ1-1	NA	CASRGQGVTEAFF	TGTGCCAGCAGGGGACAGGGGGTGACTGAAGCTTTCTTT
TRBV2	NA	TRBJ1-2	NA	CASSLAGAGPVYGYTF	TGTGCCAGCAGTCTGGCAGGGGCAGGACCTGTCTATGGCTACACCTTC
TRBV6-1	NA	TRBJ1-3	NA	CASSESSGNTIYF	TGTGCCAGCAGTGAAAGCTCTGGAAACACCATATATTTT
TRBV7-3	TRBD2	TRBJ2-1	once	CASSLGLAGGVSYEQFF	TGTGCCAGCAGCTTAGGGCTGGCGGGAGGCGTGAGTTATGAGCAGTTCTTC
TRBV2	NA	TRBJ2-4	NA	CASSVSGAKNIQYF	TGTGCCAGCAGTGTATCGGGGGCCAAAAACATTCAGTACTTC
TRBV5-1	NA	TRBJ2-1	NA	CASSPQTGSAHEQFF	TGCGCCAGCAGCCCACAGACTGGGAGCGCACATGAGCAGTTCTTC
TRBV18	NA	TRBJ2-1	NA	CASSPFTGYDNEQFF	TGTGCCAGCTCACCATTTACAGGGTACGACAATGAGCAGTTCTTC
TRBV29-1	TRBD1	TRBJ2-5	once	CSVQRRAGTGIEETQYF	TGCAGCGTCCAACGCCGCGCGGGGACAGGGATAGAAGAGACCCAGTACTTC
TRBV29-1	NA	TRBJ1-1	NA	CSAGQRDTEAFF	TGCAGCGCCGGACAGCGGGACACTGAAGCTTTCTTT
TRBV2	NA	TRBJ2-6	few	CASSPGGNSGANVLTF	TGTGCCAGCAGCCCCGGAGGGAACTCTGGGGCCAACGTCCTGACTTTC
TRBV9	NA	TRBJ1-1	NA	CASSVDGRGGAAGAFF	TGTGCCAGCAGCGTAGATGGAAGAGGAGGAGCAGCCGGAGCTTTCTTT
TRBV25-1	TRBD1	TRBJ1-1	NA	CASSRQGKDTEAFF	TGTGCCAGCAGTAGACAGGGGAAGGACACTGAAGCTTTCTTT
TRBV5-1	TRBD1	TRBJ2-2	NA	CASSPGTGSTGELFF	TGCGCCAGCAGCCCCGGGACAGGGAGCACCGGGGAGCTGTTTTTT
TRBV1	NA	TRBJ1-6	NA	CTSSQAGQHNSPLHF	TGCACCAGCAGCCAAGCGGGACAGCATAATTCACCCCTCCACTTT
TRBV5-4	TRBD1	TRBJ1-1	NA	CASSFAGGRNTEAFF	TGTGCCAGCAGCTTCGCAGGGGGCAGGAACACTGAAGCTTTCTTT
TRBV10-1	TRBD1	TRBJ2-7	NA	CARSRTGRTYEQYF	TGCGCCAGAAGCCGGACAGGGAGGACCTACGAGCAGTACTTC
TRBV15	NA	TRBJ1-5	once	CATSRVSQPQHF	TGTGCCACCAGCAGAGTCAGTCAGCCCCAGCATTTT
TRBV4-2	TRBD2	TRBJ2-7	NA	CASSQVRASGTYEQYF	TGTGCCAGCAGCCAAGTTAGGGCTAGCGGGACCTACGAGCAGTACTTC
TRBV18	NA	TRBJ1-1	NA	CASSPSRDNEAFF	TGTGCCAGCTCACCATCCAGGGACAACGAAGCTTTCTTT
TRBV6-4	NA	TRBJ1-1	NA	CASSENTREAFF	TGTGCCAGCAGTGAAAATACCAGGGAAGCTTTCTTT
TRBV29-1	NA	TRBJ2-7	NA	CSALGDLDSGEQYF	TGCAGCGCCCTGGGGGACCTGGACTCCGGGGAGCAGTACTTC
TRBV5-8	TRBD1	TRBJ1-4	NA	CASSGYRGGNEKLFF	TGTGCCAGCAGCGGTTACAGGGGAGGGAATGAAAAACTGTTTTTT
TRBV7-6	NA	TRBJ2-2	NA	CASSLLDTGELFF	TGTGCCAGCAGCTTACTCGACACCGGGGAGCTGTTTTTT
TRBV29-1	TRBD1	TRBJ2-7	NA	CSAGTVSYEQYF	TGCAGCGCCGGGACAGTCTCCTACGAGCAGTACTTC